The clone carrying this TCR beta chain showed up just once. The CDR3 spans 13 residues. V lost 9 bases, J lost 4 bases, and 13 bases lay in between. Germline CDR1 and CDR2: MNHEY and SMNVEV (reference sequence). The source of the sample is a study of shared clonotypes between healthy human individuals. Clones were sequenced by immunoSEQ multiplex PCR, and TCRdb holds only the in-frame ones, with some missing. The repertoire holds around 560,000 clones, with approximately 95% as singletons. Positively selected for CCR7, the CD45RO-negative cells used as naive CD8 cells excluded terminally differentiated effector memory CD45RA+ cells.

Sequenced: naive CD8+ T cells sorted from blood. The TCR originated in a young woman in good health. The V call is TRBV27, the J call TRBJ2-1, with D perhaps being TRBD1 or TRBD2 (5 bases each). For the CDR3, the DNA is TGTGCCAGTGCCGGGACCGAATACAATGAGCAGTTCTTC. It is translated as CASAGTEYNEQFF.